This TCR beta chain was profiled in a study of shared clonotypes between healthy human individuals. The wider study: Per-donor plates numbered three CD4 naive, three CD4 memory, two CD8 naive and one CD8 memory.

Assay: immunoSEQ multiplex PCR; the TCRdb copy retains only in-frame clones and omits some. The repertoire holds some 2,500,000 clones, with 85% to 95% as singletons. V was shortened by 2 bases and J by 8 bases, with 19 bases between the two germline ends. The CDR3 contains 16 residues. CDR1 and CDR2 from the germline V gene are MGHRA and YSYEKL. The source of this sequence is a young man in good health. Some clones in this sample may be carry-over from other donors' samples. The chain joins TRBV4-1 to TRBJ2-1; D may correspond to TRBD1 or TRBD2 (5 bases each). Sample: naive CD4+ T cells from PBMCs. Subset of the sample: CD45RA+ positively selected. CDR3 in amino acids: CASSQLGRTRGDEQFF. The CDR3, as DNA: TGCGCCAGCAGCCAACTAGGACGGACCAGAGGGGATGAGCAGTTCTTC.